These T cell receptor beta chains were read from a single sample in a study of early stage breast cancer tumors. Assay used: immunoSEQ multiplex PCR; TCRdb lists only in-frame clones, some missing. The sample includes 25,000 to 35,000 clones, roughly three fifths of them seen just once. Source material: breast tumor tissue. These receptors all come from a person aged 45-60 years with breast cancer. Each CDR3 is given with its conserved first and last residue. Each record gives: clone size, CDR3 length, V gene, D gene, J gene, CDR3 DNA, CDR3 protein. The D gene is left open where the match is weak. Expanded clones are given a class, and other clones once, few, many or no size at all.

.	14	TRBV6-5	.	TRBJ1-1	TGTGCCAGCAGTTATGGCGGTGGGAACACTGAAGCTTTCTTT	CASSYGGGNTEAFF
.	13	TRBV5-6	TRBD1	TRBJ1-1	TGTGCCAGCAGCTGGGGGACAGAAGCTGAAGCTTTCTTT	CASSWGTEAEAFF
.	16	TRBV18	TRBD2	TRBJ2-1	TGTGCCAGCTCAACAAGAGCGGGAGGGCCCCTGAATGAGCAGTTCTTC	CASSTRAGGPLNEQFF
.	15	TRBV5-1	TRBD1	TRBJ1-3	TGCGCCAGCAGCTTGGCAGGGGGCGGTGGAAACACCATATATTTT	CASSLAGGGGNTIYF
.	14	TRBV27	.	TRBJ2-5	TGTGCCAGCAGACTGGGGCAGGGGGGAGAGACCCAGTACTTC	CASRLGQGGETQYF
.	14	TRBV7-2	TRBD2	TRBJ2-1	TGTGCCAGCAGCTTAGCGGGAGGGGAGAATGAGCAGTTCTTC	CASSLAGGENEQFF
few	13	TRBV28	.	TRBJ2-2	TGTGCCAGCAGTTTACCCCTGCCCGGGGAGCTGTTTTTT	CASSLPLPGELFF
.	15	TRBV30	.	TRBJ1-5	TGTGCCTGGACCGATCAGGGCCTAAGCAATCAGCCCCAGCATTTT	CAWTDQGLSNQPQHF
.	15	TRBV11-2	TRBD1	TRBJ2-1	TGTGCCAGCAGCCAGGGGGCAGGGAGCTACAATGAGCAGTTCTTC	CASSQGAGSYNEQFF
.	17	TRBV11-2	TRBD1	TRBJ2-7	TGTGCCAGCAGCTTAGCGCTTACAGGGGGACGCACCTACGAGCAGTACTTC	CASSLALTGGRTYEQYF
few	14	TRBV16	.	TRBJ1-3	TGTGCCAGCAGCCCGTTGAGCTCTGGAAACACCATATATTTT	CASSPLSSGNTIYF
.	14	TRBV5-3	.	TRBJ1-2	TGTGCCAGAAGCTTGGTCAGGGCGATATATGGCTACACCTTC	CARSLVRAIYGYTF
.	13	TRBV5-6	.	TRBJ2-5	TGTGCCAGCAGCTCAGCGAGCGGGGAGACCCAGTACTTC	CASSSASGETQYF
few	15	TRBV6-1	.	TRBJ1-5	TGTGCCAGCAGTCAAAGACAGGATAGCAATCAGCCCCAGCATTTT	CASSQRQDSNQPQHF
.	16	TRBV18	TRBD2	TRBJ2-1	TGTGCCAGCTCACCAAGACAACTAGCGGGAGACAATGAGCAGTTCTTC	CASSPRQLAGDNEQFF
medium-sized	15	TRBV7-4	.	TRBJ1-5	TGTGCCAGCAGCTTGAACGGGGACGGCAATCAGCCCCAGCATTTT	CASSLNGDGNQPQHF
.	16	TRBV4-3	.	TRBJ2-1	TGCGCCAGCAGCCAAGACCGGGGCGTCTTTCGCAATGAGCAGTTCTTC	CASSQDRGVFRNEQFF
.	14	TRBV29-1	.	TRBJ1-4	TGCAGCGCTGCAGTTGTGGGAACTAATGAAAAACTGTTTTTT	CSAAVVGTNEKLFF
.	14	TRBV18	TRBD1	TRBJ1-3	TGTGCCAGCTCACCAGGGACAGCTGGAAACACCATATATTTT	CASSPGTAGNTIYF
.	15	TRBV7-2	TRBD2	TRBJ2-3	TGTGCCAGCAGACTGACTAGCGGGATAACAGATACGCAGTATTTT	CASRLTSGITDTQYF
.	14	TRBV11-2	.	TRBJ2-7	TGTGCCAGCAGCTTAGATGTGGGTGCCTACGAGCAGTACTTC	CASSLDVGAYEQYF
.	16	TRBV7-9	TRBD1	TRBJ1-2	TGTGCCAGCAGCCCTGACGGACAGGGGCCGCTATATGGCTACACCTTC	CASSPDGQGPLYGYTF
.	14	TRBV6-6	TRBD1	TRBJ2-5	TGTGCCAGCATGGGACAGGGGGGGAGGGAGACCCAGTACTTC	CASMGQGGRETQYF
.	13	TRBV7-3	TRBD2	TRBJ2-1	TGTGCCAGCAGCTTCGGGGGGTACAATGAGCAGTTCTTC	CASSFGGYNEQFF
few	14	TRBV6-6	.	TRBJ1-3	TGTGCCAGCAGAGACACGGGGGGTGGAAACACCATATATTTT	CASRDTGGGNTIYF
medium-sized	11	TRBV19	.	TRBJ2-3	TGTGCCAGTAGCCTCTCAGATACGCAGTATTTT	CASSLSDTQYF
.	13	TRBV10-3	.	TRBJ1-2	TGTGCCATCAGTGAAGGTGGTAACTATGGCTACACCTTC	CAISEGGNYGYTF
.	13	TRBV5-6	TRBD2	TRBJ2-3	TGTGCCAGCAGAGGGCGGGGGGCAGATACGCAGTATTTT	CASRGRGADTQYF
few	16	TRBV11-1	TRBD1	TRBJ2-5	TGTGCCAGCAGCTTAGCGGGACAGGGATCGTTGGAGACCCAGTACTTC	CASSLAGQGSLETQYF
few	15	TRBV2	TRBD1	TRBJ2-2	TGTGCCAGCAAGTCAGGGGGCGCCCGGACCGGGGAGCTGTTTTTT	CASKSGGARTGELFF
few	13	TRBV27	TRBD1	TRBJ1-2	TGTGCCAGCAGTAGACAGGGCCTCTATGGCTACACCTTC	CASSRQGLYGYTF